These 13 T cell receptor beta chains were sequenced from one sample in a study of shared clonotypes between healthy human individuals. Produced via immunoSEQ multiplex PCR; TCRdb's table is partial and in-frame only. The sample has a few hundred thousand clones; approximately 79% are singletons. The material sequenced was PBMCs. These TCRs come from a woman aged 40 to 50 in good health. Some clones in this sample may be carry-over from other donors' samples.

The chain links TRBV2 to TRBJ2-3, with 7 bases lining up with TRBD1. The CDR3 has 14 amino acids. With 7 bases clipped from V and 6 bases from J, the junction kept 10 bases outside the gene matches. CDR1 is SNHLY and CDR2 is FYNNEI in the germline V gene. The chain's CDR3 is CASKITGVGDTQYF. CDR3 in DNA: TGTGCCAGCAAGATAACAGGGGTTGGCGATACGCAGTATTTT.

As for this clone: This may arise from a read error, as a much more abundant clone is one base away. The chain joins TRBV30 to TRBJ1-5; tentatively, D is TRBD1 (5 bases). The CDR3 extends over 13 amino acids. Looked up from germline, CDR1 is GTSNPN and CDR2 is SVGIG (reference sequence). DNA for the CDR3: TGTGCCTTGAGTGTAGGGGGCAATCAGCCCCAGCATTTT. This codes for CALSVGGNQPQHF.

The rearrangement links TRBV28 to TRBJ2-2; D possibly corresponds to TRBD2 (6 bases). The CDR3 consists of 15 residues. V lost 7 bases and J 5 bases, leaving 17 bases between the germline ends. Looked up from germline, CDR1 is MDHEN and CDR2 is SYDVKM. The CDR3 DNA sequence: TGTGCCAGCACCCTAGGGCTAGCGTATACCGGGGAGCTGTTTTTT. This translates into CASTLGLAYTGELFF.

The chain is built from TRBV30 and TRBJ1-3; no clear D. With 3 bases removed from V and 1 base from J, the gap between germline ends came to 13 bases. Germline CDR1 and CDR2: GTSNPN and SVGIG (reference sequence). This CDR3 comprises 15 residues. CDR3 DNA: TGTGCCTGGAGGCAAAAGGGTTTATCTGGAAACACCATATATTTT. Translated, it gives CAWRQKGLSGNTIYF.

This clone was observed once. The rearrangement uses TRBV6-4 and TRBJ2-1; D is ambiguous. Germline lookup yields CDR1 MRHNA and CDR2 SNTAGT. CDR3 length equals 16 residues. V was trimmed by 0 bases and J by 8 bases, leaving 17 bases between them. CDR3 loop: CASSDSLALAVDEQFF. CDR3 nucleotide sequence: TGTGCCAGCAGTGACTCCTTAGCCTTAGCCGTCGATGAGCAGTTCTTC.

The chain has TRBV28 and TRBJ2-5; 7 bases match TRBD1. The CDR3 length is 15 residues. Germline-derived CDR1 and CDR2 are MDHEN and SYDVKM. Unmatched junction bases numbered 7, after V lost 6 bases and J lost 0 bases. CDR3 sequence (DNA): TGTGCCAGCAGCACTGGGACAGCGTACCAAGAGACCCAGTACTTC. Translation gives CASSTGTAYQETQYF.

The V call is TRBV28, the J call TRBJ1-2; 7 bases are shared with TRBD1. In germline, CDR1 is MDHEN, CDR2 SYDVKM. CDR3 length: 13 residues. V lost 5 bases and J lost 5; bases outside the gene matches: 5. The CDR3 here is CASSPPGQYGYTF. The CDR3 coding sequence is TGTGCCAGCAGTCCGCCGGGACAGTATGGCTACACCTTC.

The chain uses TRBV6-1 and TRBJ1-2; 8 bases are shared with TRBD1. The germline CDR1 and CDR2 sequences are MNHNS and SASEGT. This CDR3 has 13 amino acids. V lost 2 bases and J lost 7; bases outside the gene matches: 3. The CDR3 here is CASSENRGTGYTF. CDR3 nucleotide sequence: TGTGCCAGCAGTGAAAACAGGGGGACTGGCTACACCTTC.

V gene TRBV4-1 combines with J gene TRBJ2-1, with D unresolved. CDR1 is MGHRA and CDR2 is YSYEKL in the germline V gene. Trimming took 0 bases from V and 5 from J, leaving 14 bases between them. This CDR3 has 16 amino acids. The CDR3: CASSQDPAVTNNEQFF. CDR3 DNA sequence: TGCGCCAGCAGCCAAGATCCGGCGGTTACCAACAATGAGCAGTTCTTC.

In regard to this clone: Other DNA sequences of this sample code for an identical CDR3. The gene calls are TRBV15 and TRBJ2-3; 10 bases match TRBD2. The CDR3 covers 15 residues. V was pared by 4 bases and J by 3 bases, with 4 bases of the junction left unmatched. CDR1 is LNHNV and CDR2 is YYDKDF in the germline V gene (reference sequence). Here the CDR3 DNA reads TGTGCCACCAGCACCCTAGCGGGAGCAACAGATACGCAGTATTTT. Amino acids: CATSTLAGATDTQYF. The whole variable domain, remainder taken from reference TRBV15 and TRBJ2-3, is DAMVIQNPRYQVTQFGKPVTLSCSQTLNHNVMYWYQQKSSQAPKLLFHYYDKDFNNEADTPDNFQSRRPNTSFCFLDIRSPGLGDTAMYLCATSTLAGATDTQYFGPGTRLTVL.

This clone was counted once. CDR3 coding DNA: TGCAGCGTTGAATACACTAGAGACAATGAGCAGTTCTTC. Amino acids: CSVEYTRDNEQFF. The chain carries TRBV29-1 and TRBJ2-1; TRBD2 is a possible D gene (5 bases). This CDR3 region has 13 residues. Trimming left V 2 bases short and J 5 bases short, with 10 bases between. Germline loops: CDR1 SQVTM, CDR2 ANQGSEA.

The chain combines TRBV5-1 with TRBJ1-2, with TRBD1 matching 9 bases. Germline V gives CDR1 SGHRS, CDR2 YFSETQ. Trimming cost V 4 bases and J 4 bases; bases outside gene matches: 8. The CDR3 extends over 15 amino acids. This CDR3 reads CASSVKQGAPYGYTF. CDR3 coding DNA: TGCGCCAGCAGCGTCAAACAGGGGGCCCCCTATGGCTACACCTTC.

The chain links TRBV7-3 to TRBJ2-2; 7 bases align to TRBD2. CDR3 length: 16 residues. Germline lookup yields CDR1 SGHTA and CDR2 FQGTGA. V lost 2 bases to trimming and J lost 1 base; unmatched junction nucleotides: 4. CDR3 sequence (DNA): TGTGCCAGCAGCTTATCGGGCGGGAGGAACACCGGGGAGCTGTTTTTT. Amino acids: CASSLSGGRNTGELFF.